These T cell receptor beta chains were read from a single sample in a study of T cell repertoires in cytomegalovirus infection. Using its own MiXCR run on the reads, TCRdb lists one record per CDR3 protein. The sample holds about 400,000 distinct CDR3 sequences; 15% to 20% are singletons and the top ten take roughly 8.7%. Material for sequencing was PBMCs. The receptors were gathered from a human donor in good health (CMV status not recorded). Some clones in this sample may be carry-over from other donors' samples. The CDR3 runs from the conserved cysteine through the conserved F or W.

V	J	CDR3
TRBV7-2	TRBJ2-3	CASSRDRTTDTQYF
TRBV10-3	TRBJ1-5	CAIREDRGGDQPQHF
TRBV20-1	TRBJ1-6	CSARGQGNSALHF
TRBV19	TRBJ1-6	CASSIQPRRNSPLHF
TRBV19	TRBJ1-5	CASRRGQDNQPQHF
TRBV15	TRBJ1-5	CATSRTGQFPQHF
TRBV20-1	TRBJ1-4	CSARSGDSELFF
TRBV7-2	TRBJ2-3	CASSPWASGGVVDTQYF
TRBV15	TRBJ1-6	CATPGGAHSPLHF
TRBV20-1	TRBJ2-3	CSARDPLAGVVDTQYF
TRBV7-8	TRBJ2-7	CASSRLVDFYEQYF
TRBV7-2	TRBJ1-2	CASRQTKFGYTF
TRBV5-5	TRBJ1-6	CASSNTRTDNSPLHF
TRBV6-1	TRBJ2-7	CASSNSAIGGLEQYF
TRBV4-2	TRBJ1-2	CASSHLSGTGDNYGYTF
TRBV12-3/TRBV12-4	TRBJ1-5	CASSSWGEHQPQHF
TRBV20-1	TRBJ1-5	CSAKEGSQPQHF
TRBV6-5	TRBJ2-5	CASKAPGEETQYF
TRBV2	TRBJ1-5	CASSPREGQPQHF
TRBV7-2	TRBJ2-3	CASSPTSGLTDTQYF
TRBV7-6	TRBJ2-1	CASSRLSSGSPYNEQFF
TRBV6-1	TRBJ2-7	CASRGWTSGYEQYF
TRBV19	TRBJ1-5	CASSLLANGQPQHF
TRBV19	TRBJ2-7	CAAASGSEQYF
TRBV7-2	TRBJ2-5	CASSFGVDRVGETQYF
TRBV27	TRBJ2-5	CASSPAPTLYQETQYF
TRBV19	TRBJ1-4	CASSATGTVGRLFF
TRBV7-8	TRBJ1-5	CASSFYWDSNQPQHF
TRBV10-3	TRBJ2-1	CAISGDRDTSPLNEQFF
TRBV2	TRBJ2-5	CASSGPLKEETQYF
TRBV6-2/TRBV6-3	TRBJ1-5	CASRPQGYSNQPQHF
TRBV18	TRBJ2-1	CASSPGGFSYNEQFF
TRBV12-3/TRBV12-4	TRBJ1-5	CASSTDRRQPQHF
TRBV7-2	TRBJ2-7	CASSSGTGEYEQYF
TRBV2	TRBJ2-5	CAGAREAQETQYF
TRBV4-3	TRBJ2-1	CASSLGPPASSYNEQFF
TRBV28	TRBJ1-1	CASSPPGHFNYEAFF
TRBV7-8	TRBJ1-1	CASSGTGSPMNTEAFF
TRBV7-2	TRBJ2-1	CASSLVGVNERDTRSNEQFF
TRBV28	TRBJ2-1	CASTSGTDYNEQFF